This T cell receptor beta chain was documented in a study of T cell repertoires in cytomegalovirus infection. Across the study: Indicated by public TCR beta signatures were CMV infection and matching HLA type.

TCRdb re-analysed the reads in MiXCR, keeping a single row per CDR3 protein. The sample has 200,000 to 300,000 distinct CDR3 sequences; approximately 13% are singletons. The V and J ends lost 9 bases and 5 bases respectively, with 10 bases between them. The CDR3 length is 11 residues. Germline CDR1 is MGHDK and CDR2 is SYGVNS. Study-wide findings and caveats: Cumulative frequency of public TCR beta families picked out carriers of CMV plus the relevant HLA. Ex vivo, HLA-C-restricted CMV-specific TCR beta clonotypes prevailed over the rest of the response.

This clonotype showed up just a few times. Its antigen is undetermined. The source of this sequence is a human donor in good health (CMV status not recorded). Some clones in this sample may be carry-over from other donors' samples. The specimen was PBMCs. This chain connects TRBV25-1 to TRBJ1-2; no definite D call. The CDR3 reads CARQARYGYTF. The CDR3 DNA is TGTGCCAGGCAGGCTCGATATGGCTACACCTTC.